Below, 9 T cell receptor beta chains from the same sample are listed, as sequenced in a study of T-cell reconstitution after alpha-beta-depleted transplantation in children. Preparation of the TCRbeta library used unique molecular identifiers. MiXCR, applied by TCRdb to the PCR reads, yields one record per CDR3 protein. The data contain approximately 500,000 distinct CDR3 sequences, roughly 10% of them singletons. The sequencing used PBMCs, collected before TCRalphabeta/CD19-depleted stem cell transplant. The receptors derive from a child younger than 10 with inherited bone marrow failure, due to receive a stem cell transplant.

This clonotype was seen at least ten times. CDR3 loop: CASSLVFTDTQYF. DNA for the CDR3: TGTGCCAGCAGTTTAGTCTTCACAGATACGCAGTATTTT. The chain combines TRBV27 with TRBJ2-3; D ambiguous. CDR1 MNHEY and CDR2 SMNVEV come from the germline V gene (reference sequence). With 2 bases removed from V and 2 bases from J, the gap between germline ends came to 5 bases. The CDR3 has 13 amino acids.

The chain combines TRBV19 with TRBJ2-5; TRBD1 might be the D (6 bases). The V gene's germline CDR1 is LNHDA and CDR2 SQIVND (reference sequence). There are 12 residues in the CDR3. V was trimmed by 9 bases and J by 5 bases, leaving 13 bases between them. The CDR3 sequence: CASQGFMETQYF. In nucleotides, the CDR3 is TGTGCCAGCCAGGGGTTCATGGAGACCCAGTACTTC.

This clonotype was counted ten times or more. The genes are TRBV7-2 and TRBJ2-1; unclear D gene. CDR3 length: 17 residues. With 2 bases removed from V and 0 bases from J, the gap between germline ends came to 14 bases. Looked up from germline, CDR1 is SGHTA and CDR2 is FQGNSA. This CDR3 reads CASSLSPQMSSYNEQFF. The CDR3 nucleotides are TGTGCCAGCAGCTTAAGCCCCCAAATGAGCTCCTACAATGAGCAGTTCTTC.

This clonotype has at least ten counts. This chain connects TRBV18 to TRBJ2-7; unclear D gene. This CDR3 comprises 15 residues. Trimming stripped 2 bases from V and 3 bases from J, with 14 bases between. CDR1 and CDR2 from the germline V gene are KGHSH and LQKENI. The CDR3, as DNA: TGTGCCAGCTCACCAAGAGGTAGATCACGCTACGAGCAGTACTTC. Translation gives CASSPRGRSRYEQYF.

In its sample, this clonotype was seen many times. The V gene is TRBV4-3, the J gene TRBJ2-1; D is tentatively TRBD1 or TRBD2 (6 bases each). V lost 0 bases to trimming and J lost 3 bases, with 18 bases between them. Germline loops: CDR1 LGHNA, CDR2 YSLEER. The CDR3 length is 18 residues. The CDR3 coding sequence is TGCGCCAGCAGCCAAGATCCCGGGGGCACTACCCTCTACAATGAGCAGTTCTTC. Translation gives CASSQDPGGTTLYNEQFF.

Ten or more counts support this clonotype. The chain recombines TRBV6-1 with TRBJ1-1; D ambiguous. V gave up 6 bases and J gave up 1 base, with 12 bases separating them. This CDR3 comprises 14 residues. CDR1 and CDR2 (germline): MNHNS, SASEGT. CDR3 region: CASSHVEGNTEAFF. In DNA form, the CDR3 reads TGTGCCAGCAGCCACGTGGAGGGGAACACTGAAGCTTTCTTT.

This clonotype appeared many times. The chain links TRBV6-5 to TRBJ1-2; TRBD1 is a possible D gene (5 bases). CDR3 length: 16 residues. Between the trimmed V and J ends, which lost 2 bases and 1 base, there was a span of 14 bases. Germline V gene sequence: CDR1 MNHEY, CDR2 SVGAGI. The CDR3 sequence is CASSYIPGTYNYGYTF. CDR3 sequence (DNA): TGTGCCAGCAGTTACATACCCGGGACGTATAACTATGGCTACACCTTC.

This clonotype has ten or more counts. The gene calls are TRBV7-9 and TRBJ2-1, with 7 bases fitting TRBD2. The CDR3 extends over 13 amino acids. V lost 7 bases and J lost 4; bases outside the gene matches: 4. Germline V gene sequence: CDR1 SEHNR, CDR2 FQNEAQ (reference sequence). CDR3 nucleotides: TGTGCCAGCACCCTTAGCGGGTACAATGAGCAGTTCTTC. Translated, it gives CASTLSGYNEQFF. Combining the CDR3 with reference TRBV7-9 and TRBJ2-1 gives the whole variable domain DTGVSQNPRHKITKRGQNVTFRCDPISEHNRLYWYRQTLGQGPEFLTYFQNEAQLEKSRLLSDRFSAERPKGSFSTLEIQRTEQGDSAMYLCASTLSGYNEQFFGPGTRLTVL.

The chain joins TRBV28 to TRBJ1-4; possible D gene TRBD1, 6 bases. Looked up from germline, CDR1 is MDHEN and CDR2 is SYDVKM. V was trimmed by 10 bases and J by 8 bases, leaving 14 bases between them. The CDR3 runs to 12 residues. CDR3 nucleotides: TGTGCCATCGCACAGGGTGGGGAAAAACTGTTTTTT. Translation: CAIAQGGEKLFF.